The entry below gives a single T cell receptor beta chain sequence along with its context. This sample was taken from a study of blood T cell repertoires in COVID-19. Only in-frame clones appear in the TCRdb table, and some are missing; sequencing was by immunoSEQ multiplex PCR. The sample carries 250,000 to 300,000 clones, about nine tenths recorded once. Germline assignment: CDR1 SQVTM and CDR2 ANQGSEA. CDR3 length: 12 amino acids. V lost 4 bases and J lost 2, with 6 bases in between. V usage is TRBV29-1 and J usage is TRBJ1-5; D is unresolved. The receptor comes from a woman aged 25 to 39 with active or convalescent COVID-19. The sequenced material came from peripheral blood. Here the CDR3 reads CSVGTGNQPQHF. The CDR3 nucleotides are TGCAGCGTTGGAACGGGCAATCAGCCCCAGCATTTT.